Shown below are 4 T cell receptor beta chains from a single sample sequenced in a study of T cells in Graves' hyperthyroidism and ophthalmopathy. Researchers amplified the TCR beta CDR3 regions from RNA transcripts. The TCR CDR3 first-round RT-PCR relied on the HTBI primer set. One entry per CDR3 protein results from TCRdb running MiXCR on the multiplex PCR reads. Of 250,000 to 400,000 distinct CDR3 sequences in the sample, roughly 15% were seen once. The sample comprised blood. These receptors were taken from a woman between 40 and 50 years old with Graves' ophthalmopathy.

This clonotype was counted at least ten times. The J gene is TRBJ2-7, the V gene TRBV2, with 11 bases aligning to TRBD2. Looked up from germline, CDR1 is SNHLY and CDR2 is FYNNEI. The CDR3 spans 14 residues. V gave up 8 bases and J gave up 3 bases; unmatched junction bases: 6. In nucleotides, the CDR3 is TGTGCCAGCGGACGACTAGCGGGAAACTACGAGCAGTACTTC. Its translation is CASGRLAGNYEQYF. The complete variable domain, with remaining parts taken from reference TRBV2 and TRBJ2-7, reads EPEVTQTPSHQVTQMGQEVILRCVPISNHLYFYWYRQILGQKVEFLVSFYNNEISEKSEIFDDQFSVERPDGSNFTLKIRSTKLEDSAMYFCASGRLAGNYEQYFGPGTRLTVT.

The sample holds many counts of this clonotype. CDR3 residues: CASSLATGLSYEQYF. Written as DNA, the CDR3 is TGTGCCAGCAGCTTAGCGACAGGGTTAAGCTACGAGCAGTACTTC. The V call is TRBV11-2, the J call TRBJ2-7; 7 bases line up with TRBD1. Germline values: CDR1 SGHAT, CDR2 FQNNGV. The CDR3 has 15 residues. Trimming removed 1 base from V and 3 bases from J; junction bases left unmatched: 6. Full variable domain (rest looked up from reference TRBV11-2 and TRBJ2-7): EAGVAQSPRYKIIEKRQSVAFWCNPISGHATLYWYQQILGQGPKLLIQFQNNGVVDDSQLPKDRFSAERLKGVDSTLKIQPAKLEDSAVYLCASSLATGLSYEQYFGPGTRLTVT.

This clonotype was recorded a few times. The chain links TRBV5-1 to TRBJ1-2; D is uncertain. CDR3 length equals 13 residues. The V end lost 0 bases, the J end lost 6 bases, and 9 bases lay between the germline ends. CDR1 and CDR2 (germline): SGHRS, YFSETQ. CDR3 bases: TGCGCCAGCAGCTTGGTAGGGTACGATGGCTACACCTTC. Amino acid sequence: CASSLVGYDGYTF.

This clonotype came up a few times. The gene calls are TRBV20-1 and TRBJ2-1; the D gene is possibly TRBD1 (6 bases). Trimming removed 7 bases at V and 8 bases at J, with 15 bases between. The CDR3 spans 12 residues. The germline CDR1 and CDR2 sequences are DFQATT and SNEGSKA (reference sequence). Here the CDR3 DNA reads TGCAGTGTAGGGGGAAGGAAGGATGAGCAGTTCTTC. Translating it yields CSVGGRKDEQFF.